This is a list of T cell receptor beta chains from one sample in a study of T-cell reconstitution after alpha-beta-depleted transplantation in children. TCRdb recomputed calls from the PCR reads with MiXCR, one row per CDR3 protein. The table lists 500,000 to 650,000 distinct CDR3 sequences, 10% to 15% of them singletons. The source was PBMCs, mostly from graft donor cells, collected 360 days after TCRalphabeta/CD19-depleted stem cell transplant. Source of these receptors: a male patient younger than 18 who had a stem cell transplant for acute myeloid leukemia, so the T cells may come from the graft donor. Each CDR3 is given with its conserved first and last residue. The order of the fields is J gene, D gene, clone size, V gene, CDR3 protein, CDR3 DNA. D genes are given only for firm matches. Where a row states a size, it is once, few, many or the class of an expanded clone; other rows omit it.

J: TRBJ2-7
D: -
size: -
V: TRBV7-2
CDR3: CASSREASTFSYEQYF
DNA: TGTGCCAGCAGCCGCGAGGCTAGCACCTTTTCCTACGAGCAGTACTTC

J: TRBJ2-1
D: TRBD2
size: -
V: TRBV11-2
CDR3: CASSLERTRYGLPARNEQFF
DNA: TGTGCCAGCAGCTTAGAGAGGACTAGGTACGGACTACCAGCGAGAAATGAGCAGTTCTTC

J: TRBJ2-3
D: -
size: few
V: TRBV29-1
CDR3: CSVMGVVGTDTQYF
DNA: TGCAGCGTTATGGGGGTAGTGGGCACAGATACGCAGTATTTT

J: TRBJ2-2
D: TRBD1
size: -
V: TRBV12-5
CDR3: CASALGRDRGLANTGELFF
DNA: TGTGCTAGTGCCCTCGGGCGGGACAGGGGGCTTGCGAACACCGGGGAGCTGTTTTTT

J: TRBJ1-1
D: TRBD1
size: -
V: TRBV29-1
CDR3: CSTRGGQGTEAFF
DNA: TGCAGCACCAGGGGGGGGCAAGGCACTGAAGCTTTCTTT

J: TRBJ2-5
D: -
size: few
V: TRBV7-9
CDR3: CASSSLGPREETQYF
DNA: TGTGCCAGCAGCTCCCTGGGACCGCGAGAAGAGACCCAGTACTTC

J: TRBJ2-1
D: -
size: many
V: TRBV5-1
CDR3: CASSATIDNEQFF
DNA: TGCGCCAGCAGCGCTACCATTGACAATGAGCAGTTCTTC

J: TRBJ1-2
D: TRBD1
size: -
V: TRBV29-1
CDR3: CSVEGEFSQGALGYTF
DNA: TGCAGCGTTGAAGGGGAATTCTCACAGGGGGCGCTCGGCTACACCTTC

J: TRBJ2-7
D: -
size: few
V: TRBV5-1
CDR3: CASSQPRGEQYF
DNA: TGCGCCAGCAGCCAACCGAGGGGAGAGCAGTACTTC

J: TRBJ2-5
D: -
size: -
V: TRBV5-5
CDR3: CASSQQVGQGQETQYF
DNA: TGTGCCAGCAGTCAGCAGGTGGGGCAGGGCCAAGAGACCCAGTACTTC

J: TRBJ2-5
D: -
size: -
V: TRBV24-1
CDR3: CATSDYYHGTQYF
DNA: TGTGCCACCAGTGATTACTATCACGGGACCCAGTACTTC

J: TRBJ2-7
D: TRBD1
size: -
V: TRBV6-2/TRBV6-3
CDR3: CASSYSGGAEQYF
DNA: TGTGCCAGCAGTTACTCAGGGGGCGCCGAGCAGTACTTC

J: TRBJ2-7
D: -
size: -
V: TRBV19
CDR3: CASSYSRGQYYEQYF
DNA: TGTGCCAGTAGCTACTCTCGAGGCCAGTATTACGAGCAGTACTTC

J: TRBJ2-1
D: TRBD2
size: -
V: TRBV6-5
CDR3: CASSYSIAGVRNEQFF
DNA: TGTGCCAGCAGTTACTCGATAGCGGGAGTGAGAAATGAGCAGTTCTTC

J: TRBJ2-2
D: TRBD2
size: few
V: TRBV29-1
CDR3: CSVEAGASTGELFF
DNA: TGCAGCGTTGAGGCGGGAGCAAGCACCGGGGAGCTGTTTTTT

J: TRBJ2-7
D: TRBD1
size: few
V: TRBV15
CDR3: CATSRDPTGIDEQYF
DNA: TGTGCCACCAGCAGAGATCCGACAGGGATCGACGAGCAGTACTTC

J: TRBJ2-7
D: -
size: few
V: TRBV7-9
CDR3: CASSLDHYEQYF
DNA: TGTGCCAGCAGCTTGGATCACTACGAGCAGTACTTC

J: TRBJ2-7
D: -
size: -
V: TRBV7-9
CDR3: CASSLGPLQGTEQYF
DNA: TGTGCCAGCAGCCTCGGACCCCTCCAGGGGACCGAGCAGTACTTC

J: TRBJ2-1
D: TRBD2
size: many
V: TRBV7-9
CDR3: CASSLADELAGNEQFF
DNA: TGTGCCAGCAGCTTAGCGGATGAACTAGCGGGGAATGAGCAGTTCTTC

J: TRBJ2-7
D: -
size: -
V: TRBV7-9
CDR3: CASSLDAGPYEQYF
DNA: TGTGCCAGCAGCTTAGACGCGGGGCCCTACGAGCAGTACTTC

J: TRBJ2-1
D: TRBD2
size: -
V: TRBV28
CDR3: CASSSSGLAGAGEQFF
DNA: TGTGCCAGCAGTTCCTCGGGACTAGCGGGAGCGGGGGAGCAGTTCTTC

J: TRBJ2-3
D: TRBD2
size: few
V: TRBV7-8
CDR3: CASSRRGTSGMTDTQYF
DNA: TGTGCCAGCAGCCGCCGAGGGACTAGCGGCATGACAGATACGCAGTATTTT

J: TRBJ1-6
D: -
size: few
V: TRBV7-2
CDR3: CASSLPQGLESPLHF
DNA: TGTGCCAGCAGCTTACCGCAGGGGCTAGAGTCACCCCTCCACTTT

J: TRBJ2-1
D: TRBD1
size: few
V: TRBV7-9
CDR3: CASSLADRGLNEQFF
DNA: TGTGCCAGCAGCTTAGCAGACAGGGGGCTCAATGAGCAGTTCTTC

J: TRBJ2-2
D: TRBD2
size: -
V: TRBV28
CDR3: CASSLGLPSRVGELFF
DNA: TGTGCCAGCAGTTTGGGACTACCAAGCAGAGTCGGGGAGCTGTTTTTT

J: TRBJ2-7
D: TRBD2
size: -
V: TRBV7-2
CDR3: CASRLAGDFYEQYF
DNA: TGTGCCAGCAGACTAGCGGGCGACTTCTACGAGCAGTACTTC

J: TRBJ2-7
D: -
size: -
V: TRBV28
CDR3: CASSLLTRGEQYF
DNA: TGTGCCAGCAGTTTACTGACTAGAGGCGAGCAGTACTTC

J: TRBJ2-1
D: TRBD2
size: -
V: TRBV7-9
CDR3: CASSLGLAGHIVKQFF
DNA: TGTGCCAGCAGCCTCGGACTAGCCGGGCATATCGTAAAGCAGTTCTTC

J: TRBJ2-2
D: -
size: many
V: TRBV9
CDR3: CASSVTSITNTGELFF
DNA: TGTGCCAGCAGCGTAACTAGCATAACGAACACCGGGGAGCTGTTTTTT

J: TRBJ1-6
D: -
size: few
V: TRBV20-1
CDR3: CSARPTRDNSPLHF
DNA: TGCAGTGCTAGACCGACCAGGGATAATTCACCCCTCCACTTT

J: TRBJ2-5
D: -
size: many
V: TRBV7-9
CDR3: CASSLGPVGETQYF
DNA: TGTGCCAGCAGCTTAGGCCCCGTGGGAGAGACCCAGTACTTC

J: TRBJ2-7
D: TRBD2
size: many
V: TRBV15
CDR3: CATSRGGGRLSYEQYF
DNA: TGTGCCACCAGCAGAGGGGGCGGGAGGCTATCCTACGAGCAGTACTTC